The TCR beta chain under discussion was sequenced for a study of CXCR3-negative and CXCR3-positive naive CD8 T cells. TRB cDNA libraries were made by UMI-labeled 5' RACE. Using the 5' RACE reads, TCRdb records one entry per CDR3 protein without DNA. This sample's table reports tens of thousands of distinct CDR3 sequences. The study's findings and limits: More hydrophobic TRB CDR3s were found in CXCR3-positive naive cells than in CXCR3-negative naive cells.

This CDR3 has 16 residues. Per germline, CDR1 SEHNR and CDR2 FQNEAQ (reference sequence). Comments on this clonotype: What it binds is not known.

In triplicate, each CD8+ T cell subset was sorted at more than 250,000 cells per replicate. Naive CD8+ T cells were CD45RO-CCR7+CD27+CD95-. Source material: naive CXCR3- CD8+ T cells from blood. Described subset: CD45RO-CCR7+CD27+CD95- naive CD8+ T cells lacking CXCR3 (TNR3-). The clonotype was recovered from a human donor in good health. Some clones in this sample may be carry-over from other donors' samples. The chain recombines TRBV7-9 with TRBJ2-3; the D call from TCRdb, TRBD2, cannot be confirmed without DNA. The CDR3 loop is CASSLNPGGSTDTQYF.